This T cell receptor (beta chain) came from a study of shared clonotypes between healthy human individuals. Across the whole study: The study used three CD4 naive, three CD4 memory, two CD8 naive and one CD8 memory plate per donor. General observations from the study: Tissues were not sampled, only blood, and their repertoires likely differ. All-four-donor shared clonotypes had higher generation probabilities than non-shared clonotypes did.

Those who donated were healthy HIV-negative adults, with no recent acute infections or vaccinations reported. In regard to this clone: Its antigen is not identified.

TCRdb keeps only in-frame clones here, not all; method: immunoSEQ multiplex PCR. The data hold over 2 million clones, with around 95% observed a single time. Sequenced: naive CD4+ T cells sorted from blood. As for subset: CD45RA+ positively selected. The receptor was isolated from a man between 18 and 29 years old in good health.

The CDR3 bases are TGCGCCAGCAGCATTGGGACAGGGGAAAGTTCACCCCTCCACTTT. As protein: CASSIGTGESSPLHF. V is TRBV5-1 and J is TRBJ1-6; TRBD1 agrees at 10 bases. Trimming at V came to 4 bases and at J to 9 bases, leaving 7 bases not matched to a gene. This CDR3 has 15 amino acids. Germline values: CDR1 SGHRS, CDR2 YFSETQ.